The source of this T cell receptor (beta chain) is a study of cytomegalovirus exposure and HLA in healthy donors. The study ran its PCR with 60 Vbeta and 13 Jbeta primers. TCRdb keeps only in-frame clones here, not all; method: immunoSEQ multiplex PCR. The sample has around 100,000 clones, more than 60% seen once. Regarding this clone: What it binds is not known.

The CDR3 contains 14 residues. With V trimmed by 6 bases and J by 1 base, 2 bases remained unmatched. Germline CDR1 reads MDHEN; CDR2 reads SYDVKM. Study findings and constraints: For most TCR beta V segments, an earlier analysis put the productive rate at about 90% or about 30% of the time. A later look showed TCR association rates differing by HLA locus, highest for DRB1 and lowest for HLA-C.

The J gene is TRBJ2-7, the V gene TRBV28; 11 bases line up with TRBD2. The specimen was PBMCs. The clonotype originates from a female donor in good health and CMV-seropositive. The chain's CDR3 is CASRLAGGSYEQYF. The CDR3, as DNA: TGTGCCAGCAGGCTAGCGGGAGGTTCCTACGAGCAGTACTTC.